This T cell receptor beta chain was recorded in a study of T cells in Graves' hyperthyroidism and ophthalmopathy (dated by TCRdb to the late 2010s). Background on the whole study: Peripheral blood samples were taken at the time of initial diagnosis, prior to any treatment. The paper reports TCR Vbeta CDR3 sequencing of over 130 peripheral blood samples: over 40 ophthalmopathy, under 80 hyperthyroidism and around 17 progressor patients. A discovery cohort of about a hundred patients, 43 with Graves' ophthalmopathy and fewer than 65 with stable Graves' hyperthyroidism, was used to find distinguishing TCR V-J signatures. In addition, the study compared T-cell repertoires in thyroid tissue and in blood from roughly six Graves' hyperthyroidism patients. Whether ophthalmopathy could be predicted prospectively was tested in an independent validation cohort made up of about 18 hyperthyroidism patients plus 17 patients who later progressed to ophthalmopathy. Once sampling was done, hyperthyroidism patients were given methimazole at a starting dose of 30 mg daily, whereas ophthalmopathy patients were given high-dose intravenous methylprednisolone. The approximately 98 discovery patients were randomly divided into training and test sets at a 7:3 ratio.

The table lists this clonotype with many counts. The clone's antigen remains unknown. Base-call qualities are not available, and no considerably larger clone is one nucleotide away. Overall results and qualifications from the work: Sample size was not statistically predetermined, and blinding of investigators to group allocation was not performed. A model built on a 13 V-J signature distinguished ophthalmopathy from stable hyperthyroidism, reaching roughly 88% sensitivity and approximately 83% specificity in cross-validation and 80%/75% in testing. In validation, the model predicted progression to ophthalmopathy with approximately 69% sensitivity and approximately 78% specificity, a median of about six months before onset. Blood samples also contained most of the expanded thyroid clonotypes (frequency above 0.001), which suggests that blood repertoires may reflect thyroid immune responses.

Moderately to severely active disease, a Clinical Activity Score of at least 3, a NOSPECS grade of at least 4, and a duration under 3 months were present in ophthalmopathy patients. The study excluded patients with uncontrolled infections, other autoimmune diseases, pregnancy or lactation. Clinical symptoms, serum thyroxine and TRAb, thyroid ultrasound, and orbital computed tomography formed the basis for the diagnoses. PBMCs were separated from under 11 ml of fresh peripheral blood using Ficoll-Paque density gradient centrifugation. Total RNA was extracted with Trizol reagent, and quality was checked on an Agilent 2100 Bioanalyzer. The TCR beta CDR3 regions were amplified from RNA transcripts. The first round of RT-PCR for the TCR CDR3 was performed with the HTBI primer set and the Qiagen OneStep RT-PCR kit. A second multiplex PCR round built the libraries, followed by size selection and purification. The libraries were sequenced on an Illumina HiSeq2000 using paired-end 100 bp reads. The source study handled its data this way. SOAPnuke was used to process the raw data, with reads discarded if the reads contained adapters or uncalled bases, had a mean Phred below 15, or lacked an exact constant-primer or identifier match. High-quality paired reads were merged using COPE v1.2.5, and each unique nucleotide sequence was defined as a clonotype. MiTCR v1.1 was used to align clonotypes to the IMGT TRBV, TRBD and TRBJ reference segments. The analysis was restricted to V-J combinations with a frequency above 0.0001, which together covered around 99% of the repertoires. A TCS score was defined as the ratio between F50 (clonal expansion) and ExV (chaos), using BLOSUM62-based TCRdist between CDR3 peptides within each V-J. Welch's t-statistics and random forest reduced 514 V-J features to fewer than 15, which were used in a naive Bayes classifier (R e1071). Thyroid-blood repertoire similarity was quantified with the Morisita-Horn index. The public reads were run again by TCRdb, first through fastp at Q25 and then through MiXCR, and only productive beta chains were kept. Entries are consolidated by CDR3 protein sequence, retaining the most common genes and DNA. TCRdb, not the original authors, processed these V and J calls. Across this sample there are 550,000 to 700,000 distinct CDR3 sequences, with 14% to 15% seen only once. The top ten clones comprise 3.5% to 4.5% of the sample.

Measured from the cysteine to the phenylalanine, the CDR3 is 15 residues long. The read is trimmed to its CDR3 DNA, 45 bases read in frame from base 1. Relative to germline, V is missing 5 bases and J is missing 2 bases, with 6 bases of the junction outside any gene match. CDR1 and CDR2 are read off the germline V gene as MDHEN and SYDVKM. Sequencing was done on a sample of blood. The chain is encoded by TRBV28 joined to TRBJ2-7, and 10 bases in between align with TRBD1. The receptor's source is a woman aged 40-49 years with Graves' ophthalmopathy. The sequence in DNA is TGTGCCAGCAGTAAGGACAGGGGGATGACCTACGAGCAGTACTTC. This yields the protein CASSKDRGMTYEQYF.